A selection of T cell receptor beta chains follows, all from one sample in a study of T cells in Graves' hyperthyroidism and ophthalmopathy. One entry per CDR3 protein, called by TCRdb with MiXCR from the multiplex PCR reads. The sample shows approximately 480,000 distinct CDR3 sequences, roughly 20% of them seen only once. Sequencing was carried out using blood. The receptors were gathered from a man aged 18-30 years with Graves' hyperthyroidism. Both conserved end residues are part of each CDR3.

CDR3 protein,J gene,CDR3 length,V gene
CASKNVLNTEAFF,TRBJ1-1,13,TRBV28
CAWSQTGVWTGELFF,TRBJ2-2,15,TRBV30
CASSISPGGELFF,TRBJ2-2,13,TRBV19
CASRTRGTMNTEAFF,TRBJ1-1,15,TRBV6-1
CASSNSANTGELFF,TRBJ2-2,14,TRBV6-5
CASSGRGGGYTF,TRBJ1-2,12,TRBV6-1
CASSQVGGELFF,TRBJ2-2,12,TRBV4-1
CASSFYLWGAREQFF,TRBJ2-1,15,TRBV28
CASSYRRTGQETQYF,TRBJ2-5,15,TRBV6-5
CASSTRVEQYF,TRBJ2-7,11,TRBV28
CASSYSRDRATEAFF,TRBJ1-1,15,TRBV6-5
CASSYTARGTGELFF,TRBJ2-2,15,TRBV6-5
CASSVGRGPTYEQYF,TRBJ2-7,15,TRBV28
CASRTGTRVDTIYF,TRBJ1-3,14,TRBV6-5
CASQNEGSGANVLTF,TRBJ2-6,15,TRBV6-1
CASLSRGREAFF,TRBJ1-1,12,TRBV6-1
CASRGERTQYF,TRBJ2-5,11,TRBV6-2/TRBV6-3
CASSGGASGGYEQYF,TRBJ2-7,15,TRBV2
CASSLGDFYTGELFF,TRBJ2-2,15,TRBV7-8
CASTLGGYEQYF,TRBJ2-7,12,TRBV28
CASRGPFSSGANVLTF,TRBJ2-6,16,TRBV28
CSAKRPGYGANVLTF,TRBJ2-6,15,TRBV20-1
CAIRRVQGDTEAFF,TRBJ1-1,14,TRBV10-3
CASSLTNGELFF,TRBJ2-2,12,TRBV27
CASSQEDGGMLNIQYF,TRBJ2-4,16,TRBV4-1
CASSSLSGGFTGELFF,TRBJ2-2,16,TRBV6-1
CALQADGTYEQYF,TRBJ2-7,13,TRBV10-3
CASSLRGAGNQPQHF,TRBJ1-5,15,TRBV7-8
CASSGDGEQYF,TRBJ2-7,11,TRBV2
CASSYAGLAGGNAYEQYF,TRBJ2-7,18,TRBV6-2/TRBV6-3
CSARDQRQSRNYGYTF,TRBJ1-2,16,TRBV20-1
CASSFRSLEETQYF,TRBJ2-5,14,TRBV12-3/TRBV12-4
CASSWDRGRNEQYF,TRBJ2-7,14,TRBV7-9
CASALGPQNTEAFF,TRBJ1-1,14,TRBV7-2
CASSLFVGAGQPQHF,TRBJ1-5,15,TRBV7-6
CASSESRDRGPGYTF,TRBJ1-2,15,TRBV2
CASCPDFPGELFF,TRBJ2-2,13,TRBV6-1
CASSVAESYGYTF,TRBJ1-2,13,TRBV9
CASSEAEGWDSPLHF,TRBJ1-6,15,TRBV6-1